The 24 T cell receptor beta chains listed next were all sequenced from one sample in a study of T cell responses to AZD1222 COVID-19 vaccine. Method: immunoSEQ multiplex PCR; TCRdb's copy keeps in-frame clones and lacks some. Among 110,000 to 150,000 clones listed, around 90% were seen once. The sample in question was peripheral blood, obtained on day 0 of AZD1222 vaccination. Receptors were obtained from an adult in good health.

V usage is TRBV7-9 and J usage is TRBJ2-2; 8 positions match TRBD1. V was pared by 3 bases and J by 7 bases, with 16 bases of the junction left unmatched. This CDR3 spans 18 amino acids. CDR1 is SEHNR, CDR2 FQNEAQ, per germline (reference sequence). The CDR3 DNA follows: TGTGCCAGCAGCTTCCCAAATACTCGACAGGGGAGTATCGGGGAGCTGTTTTTT. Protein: CASSFPNTRQGSIGELFF.

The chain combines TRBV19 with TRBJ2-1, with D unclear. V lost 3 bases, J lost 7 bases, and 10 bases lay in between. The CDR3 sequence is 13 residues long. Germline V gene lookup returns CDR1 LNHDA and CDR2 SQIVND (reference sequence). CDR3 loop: CASSMTLVNEQFF. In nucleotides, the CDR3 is TGTGCCAGTAGTATGACCCTCGTGAATGAGCAGTTCTTC.

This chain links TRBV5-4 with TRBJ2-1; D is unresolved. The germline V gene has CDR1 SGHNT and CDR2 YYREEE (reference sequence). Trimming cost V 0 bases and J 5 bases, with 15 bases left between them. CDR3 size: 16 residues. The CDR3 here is CASSLGPWGSDNEQFF. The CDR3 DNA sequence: TGTGCCAGCAGCTTGGGGCCGTGGGGTTCGGACAATGAGCAGTTCTTC.

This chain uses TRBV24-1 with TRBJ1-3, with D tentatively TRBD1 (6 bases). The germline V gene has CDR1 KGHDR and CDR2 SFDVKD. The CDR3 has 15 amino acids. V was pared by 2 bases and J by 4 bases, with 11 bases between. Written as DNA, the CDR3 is TGTGCCACCAGTGATTCAACAGGGATCGGAAACACCATATATTTT. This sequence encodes CATSDSTGIGNTIYF.

The CDR3 sequence: CASSQAEEGATTDTQYF. Written as DNA, the CDR3 is TGTGCCAGCAGCCAAGCGGAGGAGGGAGCGACCACAGATACGCAGTATTTT. V is TRBV4-2 and J is TRBJ2-3, with D possibly TRBD2 on 6 matching bases. This CDR3 is built from 17 residues. The V end was cut by 1 base, the J end by 2 bases, with 16 bases between. Germline V CDR1 and CDR2: LGHNA, YNFKEQ.

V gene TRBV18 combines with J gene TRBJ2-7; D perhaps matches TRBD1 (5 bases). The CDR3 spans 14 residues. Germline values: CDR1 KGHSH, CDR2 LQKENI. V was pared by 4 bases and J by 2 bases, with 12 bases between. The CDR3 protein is CASSLQDNPYEQYF. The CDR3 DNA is TGTGCCAGCTCACTACAGGACAACCCCTACGAGCAGTACTTC.

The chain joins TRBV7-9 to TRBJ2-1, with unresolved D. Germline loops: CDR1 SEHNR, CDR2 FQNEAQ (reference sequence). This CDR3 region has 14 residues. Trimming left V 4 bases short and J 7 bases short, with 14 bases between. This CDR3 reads CASSSNSVGNEQFF. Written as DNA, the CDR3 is TGTGCCAGCAGCTCCAATTCGGTTGGTAATGAGCAGTTCTTC.

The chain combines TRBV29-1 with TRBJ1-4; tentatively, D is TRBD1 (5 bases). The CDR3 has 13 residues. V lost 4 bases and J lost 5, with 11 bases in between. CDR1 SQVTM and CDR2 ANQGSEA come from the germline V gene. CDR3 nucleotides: TGCAGCGTTGTAAAGGGGATGAATGAAAAACTGTTTTTT. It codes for CSVVKGMNEKLFF.

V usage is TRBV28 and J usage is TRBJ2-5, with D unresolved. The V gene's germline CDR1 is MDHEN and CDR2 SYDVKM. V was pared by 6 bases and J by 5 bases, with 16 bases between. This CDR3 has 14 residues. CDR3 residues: CASRDGREVETQYF. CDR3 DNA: TGTGCCAGCAGGGACGGAAGAGAGGTGGAGACCCAGTACTTC.

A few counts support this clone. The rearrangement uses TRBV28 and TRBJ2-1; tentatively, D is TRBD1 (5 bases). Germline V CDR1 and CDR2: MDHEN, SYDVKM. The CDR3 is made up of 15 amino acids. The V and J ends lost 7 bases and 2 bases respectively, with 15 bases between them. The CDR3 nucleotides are TGTGCCAGCATCCCCCAGCAGGGCCCCTACAATGAGCAGTTCTTC. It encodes CASIPQQGPYNEQFF.

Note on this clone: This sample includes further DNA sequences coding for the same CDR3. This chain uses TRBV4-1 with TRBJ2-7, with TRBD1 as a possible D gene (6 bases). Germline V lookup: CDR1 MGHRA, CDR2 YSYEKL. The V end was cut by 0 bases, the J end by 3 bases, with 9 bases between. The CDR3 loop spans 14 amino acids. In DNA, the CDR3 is TGCGCCAGCAGCCAAGACAGGGGCGGCTACGAGCAGTACTTC. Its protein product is CASSQDRGGYEQYF.

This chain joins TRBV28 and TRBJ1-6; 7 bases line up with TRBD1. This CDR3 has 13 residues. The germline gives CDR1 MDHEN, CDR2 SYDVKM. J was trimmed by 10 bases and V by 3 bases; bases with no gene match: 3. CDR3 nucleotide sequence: TGTGCCAGCAGTTTCAGGGGGTACTCACCCCTCCACTTT. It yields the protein CASSFRGYSPLHF.

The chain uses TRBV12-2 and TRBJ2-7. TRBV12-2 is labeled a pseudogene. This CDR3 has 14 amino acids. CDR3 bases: TGTGCAAGTCGCTTCCGTCAAGTCTCCTACGAGCAGTACTTC. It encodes CASRFRQVSYEQYF.

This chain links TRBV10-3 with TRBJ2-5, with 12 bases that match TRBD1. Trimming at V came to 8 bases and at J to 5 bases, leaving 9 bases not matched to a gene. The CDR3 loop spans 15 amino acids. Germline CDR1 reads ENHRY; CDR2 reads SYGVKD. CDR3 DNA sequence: TGTGCCATCGGGGAGTGGGACAGGGGGCTTGAGACCCAGTACTTC. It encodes CAIGEWDRGLETQYF.

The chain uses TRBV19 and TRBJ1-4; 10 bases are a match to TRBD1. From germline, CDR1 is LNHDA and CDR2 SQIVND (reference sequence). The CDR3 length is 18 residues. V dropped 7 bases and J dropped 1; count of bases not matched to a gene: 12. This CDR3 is CASTTRGQGWRTNEKLFF. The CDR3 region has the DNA TGTGCCAGTACCACCCGGGGACAGGGGTGGAGAACTAATGAAAAACTGTTTTTT.

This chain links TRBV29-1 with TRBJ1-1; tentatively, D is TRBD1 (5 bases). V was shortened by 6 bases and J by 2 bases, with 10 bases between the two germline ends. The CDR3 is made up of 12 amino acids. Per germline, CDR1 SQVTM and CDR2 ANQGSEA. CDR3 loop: CSVQGSNTEAFF. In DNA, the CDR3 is TGCAGCGTCCAGGGCAGCAACACTGAAGCTTTCTTT. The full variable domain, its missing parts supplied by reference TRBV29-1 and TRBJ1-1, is SAVISQKPSRDICQRGTSLTIQCQVDSQVTMMFWYRQQPGQSLTLIATANQGSEATYESGFVIDKFPISRPNLTFSTLTVSNMSPEDSSIYLCSVQGSNTEAFFGQGTRLTVV.

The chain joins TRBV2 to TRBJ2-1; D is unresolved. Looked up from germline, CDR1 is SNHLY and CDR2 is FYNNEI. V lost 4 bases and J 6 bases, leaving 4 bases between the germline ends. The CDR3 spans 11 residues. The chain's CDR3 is CASSGRNEQFF. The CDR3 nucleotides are TGTGCCAGCAGTGGGCGCAATGAGCAGTTCTTC.

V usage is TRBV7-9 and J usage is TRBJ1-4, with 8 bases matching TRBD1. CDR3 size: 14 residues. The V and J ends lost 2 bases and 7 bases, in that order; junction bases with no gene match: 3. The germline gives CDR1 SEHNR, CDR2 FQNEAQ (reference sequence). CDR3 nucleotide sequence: TGTGCCAGCAGCTTACAGGGGGCGGGTGAAAAACTGTTTTTT. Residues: CASSLQGAGEKLFF.

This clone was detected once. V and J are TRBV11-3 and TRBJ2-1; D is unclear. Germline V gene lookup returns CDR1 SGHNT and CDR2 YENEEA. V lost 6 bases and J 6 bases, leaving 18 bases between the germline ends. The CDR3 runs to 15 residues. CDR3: CASSFSSRLLNEQFF. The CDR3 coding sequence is TGTGCCAGCAGTTTTAGTTCGCGTTTGCTCAATGAGCAGTTCTTC.

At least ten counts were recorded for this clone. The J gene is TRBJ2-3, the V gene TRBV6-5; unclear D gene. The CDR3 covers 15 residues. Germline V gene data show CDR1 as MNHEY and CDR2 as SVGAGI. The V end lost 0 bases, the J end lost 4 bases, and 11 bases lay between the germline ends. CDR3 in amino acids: CASSYSAGSADTQYF. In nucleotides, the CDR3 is TGTGCCAGCAGTTACTCGGCCGGGTCGGCAGATACGCAGTATTTT.

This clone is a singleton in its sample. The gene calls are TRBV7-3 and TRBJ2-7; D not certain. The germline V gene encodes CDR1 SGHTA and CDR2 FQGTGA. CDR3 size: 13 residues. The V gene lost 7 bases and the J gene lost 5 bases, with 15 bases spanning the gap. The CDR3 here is CASIGPLGHEQYF. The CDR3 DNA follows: TGTGCCAGCATTGGTCCGTTAGGACACGAGCAGTACTTC.

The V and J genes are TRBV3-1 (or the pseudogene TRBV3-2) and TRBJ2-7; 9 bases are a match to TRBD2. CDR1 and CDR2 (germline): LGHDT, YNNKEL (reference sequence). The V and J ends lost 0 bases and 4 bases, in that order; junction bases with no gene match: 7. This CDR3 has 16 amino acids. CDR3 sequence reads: CASSQDRSGRPYEQYF. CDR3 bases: TGTGCCAGCAGCCAAGACCGAAGCGGGAGGCCTTACGAGCAGTACTTC.

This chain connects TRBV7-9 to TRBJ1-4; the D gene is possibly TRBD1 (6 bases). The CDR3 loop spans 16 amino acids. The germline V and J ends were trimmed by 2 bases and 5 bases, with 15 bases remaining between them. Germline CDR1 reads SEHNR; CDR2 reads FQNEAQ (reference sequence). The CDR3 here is CASSLYQGPWNEKLFF. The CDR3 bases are TGTGCCAGCAGCTTATATCAGGGGCCGTGGAATGAAAAACTGTTTTTT.

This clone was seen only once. The CDR3 DNA reads TGTGCCAGCAGCCCTGACGGTCAGTTCTATGGCTACACCTTC. Translating gives CASSPDGQFYGYTF. V gene TRBV3-1 (or the pseudogene TRBV3-2) combines with J gene TRBJ1-2; D is uncertain. The CDR3 spans 14 residues. CDR1 LGHDT and CDR2 YNNKEL come from the germline V gene (reference sequence). Trimming left V 4 bases short and J 4 bases short, with 13 bases between.